This T cell receptor beta chain was identified in a study of cytomegalovirus exposure and HLA in healthy donors (dated by TCRdb to the late 2010s). For the study in its entirety: An earlier analysis of roughly 500 of the donors reported about 300 Gb of sequence data and roughly 120 million unique TCR beta sequences obtained from around 170 million T cells. An early release that covered roughly 600 HLA-typed donors contained approximately 300 gigabases of sequencing data and tens of millions of unique TCR sequences. Alongside the repertoire data, information on donor age, sex, ethnicity and CMV serostatus was compiled. Among the roughly 370 genotyped donors, approximately 76% belonged to the genetic ancestry cluster associated with self-reported Caucasian donors. An earlier analysis of fewer than 700 of the donors applied high-throughput TCR beta sequencing to assess whether each TCR beta V gene segment acted as functional or pseudogenic. Across some 400 genotyped donors of the cohort, an average of roughly 250,000 unique TCR beta nucleotide sequences per donor were sequenced, and roughly 20% of those sequences were non-productive. A later analysis re-analyzed previously published TCR beta repertoires from 650 to 800 donors and added high-resolution HLA genotyping to study TCR occurrence patterns. Every repertoire in the discovery cohort had been generated on one and the same sequencing platform. The study was designed to test whether signatures of past pathogen exposure could be identified by cataloging public T cell receptors. Genome-wide SNP genotypes for about 55% of the roughly 670 donors were used in a later genetic analysis, which treated that subset as a discovery cohort. To predict cytomegalovirus infection status, the study brought together high-throughput TCR immunosequencing, statistical association of individual TCRs with disease status, and machine learning. Rather than using new phenotypic data, the later analysis identified candidate immune exposures from TCR beta sequences and from how often those sequences occurred across donors. HLA typing covered class I and class II loci at four-digit resolution. The study used immunosequencing to profile the T cell repertoires of more than 650 subjects and linked those repertoires to cytomegalovirus serostatus. The number of typed donors differed by locus: about 620-640 for A, B, C, DRB1 and DQB1; 522 for DQA1; around 580 for DPA1; and around 490 for DPB1. A handful of DR-DQ haplotypes were treated as single units for association and clustering because of strong linkage in the cohort. A separate validation cohort of 100 to 150 different subjects was used in addition to the roughly 700-subject first cohort.

Library creation used the immunoSEQ multiplex PCR assay. For the multiplex PCR, a mixture combining 60 forward primers for TCR Vbeta segments and 13 reverse primers for TCR Jbeta segments was used. Amplification of the CDR3 region of rearranged TCR beta genes was performed with a multiplex PCR assay on genomic DNA. The Illumina HiSeq System was used to sequence the amplified TCR beta libraries as 87-base-pair reads. Concerning the study's data processing: A later analysis counted about 80 million unique TCR beta chains across the 550 to 750 repertoires, and roughly 9.9 million of these chains were shared by at least two donors. Raw reads were error-corrected and collapsed into unique sequences by a nearest-neighbor algorithm in which closely related sequences were merged to remove PCR and sequencing errors. CDR3 sequences were aligned to IMGT reference sequences to assign V, D and J gene segments. Each retained sequence needed at least a six-nucleotide match to both a V gene segment and a J gene segment. Rearrangements were classified as productive when the CDR3 lacked stop codons and remained in frame with V and J, and all other rearrangements were classified as non-productive. Following IMGT convention, CDR3 was defined as the stretch from the second conserved V-encoded cysteine up to the conserved J-encoded phenylalanine. The earlier analysis of some 550 of the donors excluded any sequence lacking an unambiguous match to a single V gene segment. An earlier analysis of several hundred of the donors classified V segments as functional when productive rearrangements were above 56.7% and as segregating when the standard deviation between donors was above 5%. A statistical classification framework was built to diagnose cytomegalovirus status from the catalog of TCR beta chain sequences. A later analysis assigned V and J genes by comparing TCR nucleotide sequences with IMGT/GENE-DB human TR gene sequences. In a later analysis, CDR3 sequences and most-parsimonious VDJ recombination scenarios were assigned using the TCRdist pipeline. A later analysis defined each TCR beta chain by its CDR3 amino acid sequence plus V-gene family, and excluded reads lacking a unique V-gene family. As a way to deal with suspected cross-contamination and a sequencing artifact, a later analysis dropped 450 to 700 nucleotide sequences that were highly shared and had low generation probability. For each public chain, a later analysis derived a clonal expansion index from normalized ranks of inferred template counts within each repertoire. Generation probabilities in a later analysis came from a VDJ recombination model fitted to out-of-frame rearrangements, and those results were checked against IGoR. A later analysis scored TCR-TCR, TCR-HLA and TCR-CMV co-occurrence with hypergeometric tests, applying a repertoire-size bias correction to TCR pairs. A later analysis estimated false discovery rates by permuting HLA or CMV assignments 20 times. A later analysis grouped co-occurring TCRs with DBSCAN, adding TCRdist sequence similarity when clustering within HLA-allele-positive subsets. Repertoires with fewer than 30,000 or more than 120,000 public chains were left out of co-occurrence clustering, as were roughly five repertoires with anomalous nucleotide sharing. The source is immuneACCESS, and TCRdb retained only in-frame sequences with V and J called. Part of the clones is not carried over; for the studies checked, unresolved V genes explain less than half of this, and the remainder is unexplained. V and J calls and clone size are copied from that table; D and trimming were computed from the DNA. Here the sample has roughly 110,000 clones; around four fifths occur a single time. Jointly, the top ten make up around 7.8% of the sample.

A word on this clone: No antigen is known for it. Base qualities are missing; no much larger clone stands one base away.

Study-wide conclusions, independent of this receptor: Most TCR sequences were seen in very few donors, while some public TCRs were found in many individuals. The cohort was sequenced for TCR beta chains only, and without alpha or paired-chain data the features that could be detected were limited. Strong co-occurrence of HLA alleles, especially DR and DQ, made assigning TCR associations to individual alleles difficult. An association between a missense DCLRE1C variant and V-gene and J-gene trimming of TCR beta chains was found in a later genetic analysis and replicated in an independent cohort. Several of the top co-occurrence clusters appeared to be linked to parvovirus B19, influenza, CMV and Epstein-Barr virus, according to a later analysis. Because HLA typing was unavailable for some donors at each locus, only the typed subset was used in association tests. The classifier was reported to diagnose cytomegalovirus status with high specificity and sensitivity in both the original and validation cohorts. Because counts were too low, 15 or so rarely observed V segments, including chromosome 9 orphons, were excluded from the earlier analysis of 587 of the donors. The study gave a list of around 170 TCR beta chains associated with cytomegalovirus. Correlated functional status among segregating V segments might be attributable to linkage disequilibrium, but an unknown experimental factor could not be ruled out. In a later analysis, TCR association rates were found to vary across HLA loci, with the most associated TCRs seen for DRB1 alleles and the fewest for HLA-C alleles. In a later analysis, HLA-associated TCR beta chains showed more clonal expansion and lower generation probabilities than non-associated chains that were equally common. Broadly in line with IMGT annotations, most TCR beta V segments showed up in productive rearrangements about 90% or about 30% of the time in an earlier analysis of several hundred of the donors. A group of highly shared sequence variants was considered likely to be a technical artifact of the sequencing pipeline. A further reported finding was that TCR beta sequences accurately predicted the HLA-A and HLA-B alleles for most subjects in the first cohort. Most CMV-associated TCR beta chains appeared to be HLA-restricted in a later analysis, and the HLA associations seemed to be driven largely by CMV exposure. The authors suggested that the approach could potentially be extended to other disease states and immunological phenotypes. In a later genetic analysis, fewer N-insertions in productive TCRs were reported among donors in an Asian-associated ancestry cluster than the roughly 700-donor mean. Three of the identified cytomegalovirus-associated TCR beta chains were confirmed in vitro to be specific for cytomegalovirus antigens. Roughly uniform sequencing depth across donors was assumed in presence/absence analyses, although this assumption may not hold. The only immune exposure information available for the cohort was CMV serostatus. A later analysis associated about 17,000 TCR beta sequences with specific HLA alleles at a false discovery rate of 0.05.

The cohort comprised some 700 healthy bone marrow donors. At the time of sampling, every cohort member was nominally healthy, though immune exposures that went unrecorded were likely present. The donor tested CMV seronegative, placing the donor among the 350 to 400 seronegative members of the cohort. A peripheral blood sample was provided by each donor, and peripheral blood mononuclear cells were used for TCR beta sequencing. The Qiagen DNeasy Blood Extraction Kit was used to extract genomic DNA from the blood cell samples. Sequenced input: PBMCs. The TCR was taken from a man aged 25 to 45 in good health and CMV-seronegative.

The nucleotide sequence is TGTGCCTGGGATCGGACTAGCGGTCGGGAGCAGTACTTC. This yields the protein CAWDRTSGREQYF. The chain employs TRBV30 and TRBJ2-7, and 10 junctional nucleotides match TRBD2. CDR1 and CDR2 are read off the germline V gene (reference sequence) as GTSNPN and SVGIG. V loses 5 bases at its end and J loses 7 bases; junction bases beyond the gene matches: 8. Including cysteine and phenylalanine, the CDR3 has 13 amino acids. Only the CDR3 region is kept as DNA, spanning 39 bases read in frame from base 1.